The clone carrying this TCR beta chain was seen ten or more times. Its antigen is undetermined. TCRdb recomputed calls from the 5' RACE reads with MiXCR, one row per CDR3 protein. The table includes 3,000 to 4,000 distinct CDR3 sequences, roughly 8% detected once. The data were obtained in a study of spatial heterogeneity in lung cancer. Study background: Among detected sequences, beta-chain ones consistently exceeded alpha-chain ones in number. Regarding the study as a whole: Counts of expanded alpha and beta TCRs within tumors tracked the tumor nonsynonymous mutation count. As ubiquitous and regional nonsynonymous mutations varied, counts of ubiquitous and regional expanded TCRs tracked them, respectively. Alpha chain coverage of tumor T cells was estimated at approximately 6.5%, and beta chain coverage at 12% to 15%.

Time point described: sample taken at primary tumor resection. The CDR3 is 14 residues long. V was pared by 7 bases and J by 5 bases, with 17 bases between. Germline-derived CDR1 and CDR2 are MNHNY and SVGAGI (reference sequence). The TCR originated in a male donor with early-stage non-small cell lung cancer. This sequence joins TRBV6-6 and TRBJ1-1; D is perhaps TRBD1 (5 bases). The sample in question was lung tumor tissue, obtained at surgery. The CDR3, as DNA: TGTGCCAGCATTCCCTTTGGGGGAGGGACTGAAGCTTTCTTT. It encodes CASIPFGGGTEAFF.